This TCR beta chain was identified during a study of T-cell memory formation after mild COVID-19. This clonotype was counted only a few times. The CDR3 length is 12 residues. Trimming removed 5 bases at V and 11 bases at J, with 18 bases between. The germline V gene encodes CDR1 DFQATT and CDR2 SNEGSKA (reference sequence). A single record per CDR3 protein comes from TCRdb applying MiXCR to the 5' RACE reads. This table has a few hundred thousand distinct CDR3 sequences, roughly an eighth appearing once. The sequenced material came from PBMCs or a T cell subset sorted from them (not recorded which). The genes are TRBV20-1 and TRBJ1-1; D remains unclear. The receptor's source is a man in his late teens or twenties who had mild COVID-19 (a few samples of this study predate the infection). Cell type and time point are not known. The CDR3 here is CSAPQQSWLAFF. CDR3 nucleotide sequence: TGCAGTGCTCCCCAGCAGAGCTGGTTGGCTTTCTTT.